The 4 T cell receptor beta chains in this list originate from one sample, sequenced in a study of T cells after yellow fever vaccination. Each CDR3 protein gets one entry after TCRdb re-called the 5' RACE reads with MiXCR. Here the sample spans 510,000 or so distinct CDR3 sequences, over 15% being singletons. The material sequenced was PBMCs, taken 15 days after the yellow fever booster vaccination. Receptors were obtained from a man under 40 who received the YFV17D yellow fever vaccine.

This clonotype was seen many times. Written as DNA, the CDR3 is TGCGCCAGCAGCGACTCAGGGAATGAGCAGTTCTTC. This gives the protein CASSDSGNEQFF. The rearrangement joins TRBV5-1 to TRBJ2-1; TRBD1 is a possible D gene (5 bases). This CDR3 is 12 amino acids long. Germline V lookup: CDR1 SGHRS, CDR2 YFSETQ. Trimming pared 4 bases from V and 7 bases from J, leaving 9 bases between.

This clonotype occurred a few times. The chain couples TRBV12-3 or TRBV12-4 to TRBJ2-7; TRBD2 is a possible D gene (7 bases). The CDR3 contains 15 residues. V was cut by 8 bases and J by 2 bases, with 19 bases left in between. This CDR3 is CASGSSGRTAYEQYF. DNA for the CDR3: TGTGCCAGCGGAAGCTCCGGGAGGACAGCCTACGAGCAGTACTTC.

This clonotype was seen only a few times. The chain has TRBV28 and TRBJ2-3, with 10 bases fitting TRBD2. CDR3 size: 14 residues. V lost 10 bases and J lost 2; bases outside the gene matches: 6. CDR1 MDHEN and CDR2 SYDVKM come from the germline V gene. The CDR3 loop is CAIELAGNTDTQYF. The DNA of the CDR3 is TGTGCCATCGAACTAGCGGGGAACACAGATACGCAGTATTTT. Looking up the rest from reference TRBV28 and TRBJ2-3 gives the full variable domain: DVKVTQSSRYLVKRTGEKVFLECVQDMDHENMFWYRQDPGLGLRLIYFSYDVKMKEKGDIPEGYSVSREKKERFSLILESASTNQTSMYLCAIELAGNTDTQYFGPGTRLTVL.

The chain has TRBV7-8 and TRBJ1-4; no reliable D call. The CDR3 is 15 residues long. V lost 5 bases to trimming and J lost 7 bases, with 17 bases between them. The germline CDR1 and CDR2 sequences are SGHVS and FQNEAQ. CDR3 region: CASSHRWGIGEKLFF. DNA of the CDR3: TGTGCCAGCAGCCATAGATGGGGAATCGGTGAAAAACTGTTTTTT.